Presented here are 18 T cell receptor beta chains from one specimen sequenced in a study of blood T cell repertoires in COVID-19. The assay was immunoSEQ multiplex PCR, and TCRdb's table has in-frame clones only and misses some. The profile covers about 380,000 clones, with 70% to 90% appearing a single time and about 1.5% taken by the ten largest. The material sequenced was PBMCs or T cells enriched from blood (not recorded which). Receptors were obtained from a man aged 30 to 39 who had recovered from COVID-19.

The chain joins TRBV10-3 to TRBJ1-6; maybe TRBD1 (6 bases). V was pared by 8 bases and J by 10 bases, with 18 bases between. The CDR3 loop spans 14 amino acids. Germline V gene data show CDR1 as ENHRY and CDR2 as SYGVKD. The CDR3 here is CAIGRAGDSSPLHF. In DNA, the CDR3 is TGTGCCATCGGGAGAGCAGGGGATTCCTCACCCCTCCACTTT.

The J gene is TRBJ2-7, the V gene TRBV5-1; D is possibly TRBD2 (6 bases). CDR3 length equals 14 residues. V was cut by 2 bases and J by 5 bases, with 14 bases left in between. Germline CDR1 SGHRS, CDR2 YFSETQ. CDR3 in DNA: TGCGCCAGCAGCTTCTGGGGGGTACAGGACGAGCAGTACTTC. Translation: CASSFWGVQDEQYF.

The chain recombines TRBV10-3 with TRBJ1-2; TRBD1 aligns across 9 bases. The V and J ends lost 2 bases and 5 bases, in that order; junction bases with no gene match: 12. CDR1 ENHRY and CDR2 SYGVKD come from the germline V gene. CDR3 length: 17 amino acids. Here the CDR3 reads CAISEGQGNQFTYGYTF. CDR3 coding DNA: TGTGCCATCAGTGAGGGACAGGGGAATCAGTTCACGTATGGCTACACCTTC.

The rearrangement uses TRBV11-2 and TRBJ2-3; 12 nucleotides line up with TRBD2. The V and J ends lost 3 bases and 0 bases, in that order; junction bases with no gene match: 4. Per germline, CDR1 SGHAT and CDR2 FQNNGV. CDR3 length: 17 amino acids. The CDR3 region has the DNA TGTGCCAGCAGCTTGATACTAGCGGGGGGTAGCACAGATACGCAGTATTTT. Translation gives CASSLILAGGSTDTQYF.

V is TRBV7-2 and J is TRBJ1-1; D possibly corresponds to TRBD1 (6 bases). The germline gives CDR1 SGHTA, CDR2 FQGNSA. Trimming removed 3 bases at V and 4 bases at J, with 18 bases between. The CDR3 spans 16 residues. CDR3 nucleotide sequence: TGTGCCAGCAGCTTGGCCCCACAGGGTGGAATCACTGAAGCTTTCTTT. Translated, it gives CASSLAPQGGITEAFF. The variable domain in full, completed from reference TRBV7-2 and TRBJ1-1, reads GAGVSQSPSNKVTEKGKDVELRCDPISGHTALYWYRQSLGQGLEFLIYFQGNSAPDKSGLPSDRFSAERTGGSVSTLTIQRTQQEDSAVYLCASSLAPQGGITEAFFGQGTRLTVV.

This clone appeared many times. V usage is TRBV25-1 and J usage is TRBJ2-2; D is possibly TRBD2 (5 bases). V lost 4 bases and J 5 bases, leaving 14 bases between the germline ends. This CDR3 has 15 residues. CDR1 is MGHDK and CDR2 is SYGVNS in the germline V gene. The CDR3 region has the DNA TGTGCCAGCAGTGTACCCGGGCCGGGAACCGGGGAGCTGTTTTTT. Translated, it gives CASSVPGPGTGELFF.

The chain carries TRBV5-1 and TRBJ2-1; D ambiguous. V lost 4 bases, J lost 4 bases, and 9 bases lay in between. Germline CDR1 SGHRS, CDR2 YFSETQ. The CDR3 runs to 13 residues. CDR3 DNA: TGCGCCAGCAGCAGCCCCGGGTACAATGAGCAGTTCTTC. Residues: CASSSPGYNEQFF.

This clone was observed a single time. V is TRBV6-2 or TRBV6-3 and J is TRBJ1-6; maybe TRBD1 (5 bases). V lost 8 bases and J lost 9, with 11 bases in between. This CDR3 has 12 residues. From germline, CDR1 is MNHEY and CDR2 SVGEGT. The CDR3 sequence: CASCRDFSPLHF. The CDR3 nucleotides read TGTGCCAGCTGCCGGGACTTTTCACCCCTCCACTTT.

V gene TRBV5-5 combines with J gene TRBJ1-1; D perhaps matches TRBD1 (6 bases). Germline-derived CDR1 and CDR2 are SGHKS and YYEKEE (reference sequence). V was trimmed by 2 bases and J by 6 bases, leaving 17 bases between them. The CDR3 length is 15 residues. CDR3 protein: CASSFGIQGVPEAFF. CDR3 sequence (DNA): TGTGCCAGCAGCTTCGGGATACAGGGAGTCCCTGAAGCTTTCTTT.

This rearrangement joins TRBV10-3 to TRBJ1-3, with 7 bases aligning to TRBD1. Trimming removed 6 bases from V and 0 bases from J; junction bases left unmatched: 5. Germline V CDR1 and CDR2: ENHRY, SYGVKD. The CDR3 is 15 residues long. The CDR3 DNA reads as TGTGCCATCAGCCCCGGGACAGCCTCTGGAAACACCATATATTTT. Its protein product is CAISPGTASGNTIYF.

This chain uses TRBV2 with TRBJ1-2; D possibly corresponds to TRBD1 (6 bases). V dropped 5 bases and J dropped 2 bases, with 15 bases sitting between them. Looked up from germline, CDR1 is SNHLY and CDR2 is FYNNEI. The CDR3 is 15 residues long. The CDR3 bases are TGTGCCAGCAGTCTGCGACAGGAACTGAACTATGGCTACACCTTC. Translation gives CASSLRQELNYGYTF.

This chain links TRBV4-2 with TRBJ1-2; D is perhaps TRBD1 (6 bases). Germline values: CDR1 LGHNA, CDR2 YNFKEQ. This CDR3 has 14 amino acids. Trimming took off 1 base at V and 4 bases at J, with 10 bases between the two ends. The CDR3 sequence is CASSQAGQLYGYTF. The CDR3 DNA reads TGTGCCAGCAGCCAAGCCGGACAGCTCTATGGCTACACCTTC.

The CDR3 reads CASSPPRGASVSYGYTF. CDR3 sequence (DNA): TGTGCCAGCTCACCACCAAGGGGCGCTTCGGTCAGCTATGGCTACACCTTC. The rearrangement uses TRBV18 and TRBJ1-2; the D gene is possibly TRBD1 (5 bases). The V gene lost 0 bases and the J gene lost 4 bases, with 18 bases spanning the gap. CDR3 length: 17 amino acids. Germline CDR1 and CDR2: KGHSH and LQKENI.

The chain carries TRBV30 and TRBJ1-2, with D possibly TRBD1 on 5 matching bases. The V gene lost 3 bases and the J gene lost 8 bases, with 19 bases spanning the gap. From germline, CDR1 is GTSNPN and CDR2 SVGIG (reference sequence). The CDR3 covers 14 residues. The CDR3 DNA is TGTGCCTGGAGCCCACAGGCCTCGGGGGGGGGCTACACCTTC. Residues: CAWSPQASGGGYTF. Complete variable domain (other parts from reference TRBV30 and TRBJ1-2): SQTIHQWPATLVQPVGSPLSLECTVEGTSNPNLYWYRQAAGRGLQLLFYSVGIGQISSEVPQNLSASRPQDRQFILSSKKLLLSDSGFYLCAWSPQASGGGYTFGSGTRLTVV.

The chain combines TRBV7-3 with TRBJ2-3; D is possibly TRBD1 (5 bases). V gave up 1 base and J gave up 2 bases, with 10 bases separating them. CDR1 and CDR2 from the germline V gene are SGHTA and FQGTGA. The CDR3 spans 15 residues. The DNA for the CDR3 is TGTGCCAGCAGCTTAAATAACAGGAACACAGATACGCAGTATTTT. As protein: CASSLNNRNTDTQYF.

V and J are TRBV30 and TRBJ2-7; 11 bases are shared with TRBD1. The CDR3 is 13 residues long. Germline CDR1 GTSNPN, CDR2 SVGIG (reference sequence). V lost 1 base and J lost 9; bases outside the gene matches: 5. In DNA, the CDR3 is TGTGCCTGGAGTGGGGACAGGGGGTTAGGGCAGTACTTC. Amino acid sequence: CAWSGDRGLGQYF. Together with reference TRBV30 and TRBJ2-7, the CDR3 gives the full variable domain: SQTIHQWPATLVQPVGSPLSLECTVEGTSNPNLYWYRQAAGRGLQLLFYSVGIGQISSEVPQNLSASRPQDRQFILSSKKLLLSDSGFYLCAWSGDRGLGQYFGPGTRLTVT.

The V call is TRBV21-1, the J call TRBJ1-5; TRBD1, the table's D call, was not compared with the DNA. TRBV21-1 is labeled a pseudogene. The CDR3 has 14 residues. As DNA, the CDR3 is TGTGCCATTACATCCGGGACAGTCAGTCAGCCCCAGCATTTT. As protein: CAITSGTVSQPQHF.

The V call is TRBV4-2, the J call TRBJ2-3, with D possibly being TRBD2 (5 bases). The ends were cut back, 3 bases at V and 0 bases at J, with 7 bases in the middle. Germline V gene data show CDR1 as LGHNA and CDR2 as YNFKEQ. This CDR3 spans 14 amino acids. DNA for the CDR3: TGTGCCAGCAGCCAGGAGGAAAGCACAGATACGCAGTATTTT. It specifies CASSQEESTDTQYF.